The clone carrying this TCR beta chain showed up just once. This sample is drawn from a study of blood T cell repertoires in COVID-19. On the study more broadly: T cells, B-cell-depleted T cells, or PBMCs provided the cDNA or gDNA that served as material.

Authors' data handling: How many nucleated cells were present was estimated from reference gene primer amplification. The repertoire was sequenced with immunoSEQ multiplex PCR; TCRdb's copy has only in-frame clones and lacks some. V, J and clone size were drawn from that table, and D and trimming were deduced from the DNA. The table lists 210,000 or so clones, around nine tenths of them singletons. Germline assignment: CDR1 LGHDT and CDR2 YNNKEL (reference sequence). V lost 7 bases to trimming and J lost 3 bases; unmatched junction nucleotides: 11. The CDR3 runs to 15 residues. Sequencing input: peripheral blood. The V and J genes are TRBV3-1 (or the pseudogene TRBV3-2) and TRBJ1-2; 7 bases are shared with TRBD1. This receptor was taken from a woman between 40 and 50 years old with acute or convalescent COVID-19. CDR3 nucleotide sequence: TGTGCCAGCACCCCCACTGGAGGGGGCGACTATGGCTACACCTTC. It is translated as CASTPTGGGDYGYTF.